This note documents a single T cell receptor (beta chain) sequence. Its binding antigen is unknown. No clone much larger than this one lies a single base away; base qualities are absent. The data stem from a study of OX40 agonist ivuxolimab in advanced cancers. Context from the whole study: The costimulatory receptor OX40 (CD134) was targeted by ivuxolimab, a fully human IgG2 agonistic monoclonal antibody. The monotherapy dose-escalation portion (N of about 50 patients) of the phase I ivuxolimab trial is reported in the paper. Of the 50 to 55 dose-escalation patients, hepatocellular carcinoma was present in approximately 20, melanoma in some 15, renal cell carcinoma in 9 and head and neck cancer in 9. Partial responses occurred in three dose-escalation patients, of whom one had hepatocellular carcinoma and two had cutaneous melanoma. A male proportion of approximately 83% and a mean age of roughly 55 years, ranging from 23 to 79, were recorded for the dose-escalation cohort. The purpose of peripheral TCRbeta sequencing was to test whether ivuxolimab changed TCR sequence diversity and led to clonal T-cell expansion. Patients were allowed to have had prior anti-PD-1, anti-PD-L1 or anti-CTLA-4 therapy, and approximately 41% of the dose-escalation patients had previously received checkpoint inhibitors. Intravenous ivuxolimab was administered to patients every 2 weeks at six dose levels: 0.01, 0.1, 0.3, 1.5, 3 and 10 mg/kg. The paper's findings and limits, for the study overall: Low levels of normalized T-cell clonal expansion were also seen in some patients who did not respond. Which antigens the clonally expanded peripheral T cells were specific for was not determined. On average, CD8+ T cells showed more expanded clones than CD4+ T cells after ivuxolimab. At doses of 0.1 to 3.0 mg/kg, clonal expansion of both CD4+ and CD8+ T cells in blood was seen between baseline and week 6. In partial responders in the 0.1-3.0 mg/kg groups, normalized peripheral clonal expansion was found to be among the lowest, especially among CD8+ T cells.

Patients with autoimmune disease history or receiving systemic immunosuppression were excluded from the trial. In every dose cohort, peripheral blood was drawn for TCR sequencing at baseline, cycle 4 day 1, and cycle 7 day 1. The samples were drawn from a first-in-human, open-label, multicenter phase I dose-escalation trial of ivuxolimab. Adults with locally advanced or metastatic melanoma, renal cell carcinoma, hepatocellular carcinoma or head and neck squamous cell carcinoma were enrolled in the trial. Before TCR sequencing, CD4+ T cells and CD8+ T cells were sorted from peripheral blood as separate populations. To sequence the TCRbeta CDR3 region, genomic DNA was isolated from the sorted cells. TCRbeta CDR3 regions were sequenced using the immunoSEQ Assay. TCRdb took over this immuneACCESS table, retaining in-frame rearrangements with V and J assigned. Such tables are incomplete; in checked studies, under half of the missing clones stem from an unresolved V gene, and the remainder is unexplained. This sample is represented by tens of thousands of clones; about 92% of them were singletons. Jointly, the top ten make up roughly 0.56% of the sample.

V is shortened by 5 bases, J by 3 bases, and the region joining them spans 10 bases. From the cysteine up to the phenylalanine, the CDR3 has a length of 13 residues. Only the CDR3 DNA stays, 39 bases, in frame from base 1. The germline V gene gives CDR1 as LGHNA and CDR2 as YNFKEQ. This TCR was sampled from an adult with an advanced solid tumor such as melanoma, head and neck, liver or kidney cancer. The chain links TRBV4-2 with TRBJ1-2; the D gene remains uncertain. The specimen was CD4+ or CD8+ T cells sorted from blood, collected in a trial of the OX40 agonist ivuxolimab. The nucleotide sequence is given as TGTGCCAGCAGCTTCGGGTTGGACTATGGCTACACCTTC. Its coded protein is CASSFGLDYGYTF.